The T cell receptor (beta chain) under discussion was sequenced for a study of blood T cell repertoires in COVID-19 (dated by TCRdb to the early 2020s). In terms of the full investigation: Collaborator samples came from the United States, Italy and Spain and covered acute and convalescent phases of COVID-19. Deeply sampled blood TCRbeta repertoires from subjects exposed to, actively infected with, or recovered from COVID-19 were included in the dataset. Where available, HLA class I and class II types were taken from metadata supplied by the sample provider and were not determined by assay-based typing. The repertoires were made available in a free public database intended to serve as a resource for research on the immune response to SARS-CoV-2. The prospective study material was composed of cDNA or gDNA derived from T cells, B-cell-depleted T cells, or PBMCs. The sample metadata nearly always contained a de-identified subject ID, COVID-19 status, age in years and sex. The samples were drawn from two sources: the first 160 participants of the ongoing ImmuneRACE study, and approximately 1,300 subjects contributed by 6 global collaborators. Broader findings and caveats from the paper: Clinical and demographic metadata were provided uncurated, with the amount varying by source and participant.

This clone appeared many times. What antigen it recognizes has not been identified. Base qualities were left out, and no much larger clone turns up one base away. The immunoSEQ Assay, a bias-controlled multiplex PCR, was used to amplify TCRbeta CDR3 regions from genomic DNA. Concerning the study's data processing: Within the assay, amplification of reference gene primers was used to estimate how many nucleated cells each sample contained. Sequence reads were collapsed and filtered to measure the absolute abundance of every unique TCRbeta CDR3 rearrangement. For each sample, productive Simpson clonality was calculated as the square root of Simpson's diversity index across productive rearrangements. Here the immuneACCESS table is served through TCRdb, limited to in-frame sequences with V and J called. Missing clones are a known gap in these copies; in checked studies unresolved V genes cover under half, and the rest lacks a known reason. Clone size and V and J calls were adopted from that table, with D and trimming inferred from the DNA. The sample records roughly 130,000 clones, about three quarters of which are singletons. The ten biggest clones cover 10% to 15% of the sample.

The collaborating institutions used their own protocols to collect whole blood in K2EDTA tubes. For TCRbeta analysis, collaborator samples were shipped as frozen whole blood, as isolated PBMCs, or as DNA extracted from either sample type. The cysteine opens and the phenylalanine closes a CDR3 of 14 amino acids. Solely the CDR3 DNA is kept, with 42 bases framed from the first base. The germline V gene yields LGHNA for CDR1 and YSLEER for CDR2. V lost 1 base and J lost 1 base; the stretch between them is 8 bases long. This clonotype was obtained from an elderly man with acute or convalescent COVID-19. The chain is assembled from TRBV4-3 and TRBJ2-7; TRBD1 is a weak D gene call, 6 bases matching. Sequencing input: peripheral blood. The sequenced DNA is TGCGCCAGCAGCCAAGCCAGGGGATCCTACGAGCAGTACTTC. It is translated as CASSQARGSYEQYF.